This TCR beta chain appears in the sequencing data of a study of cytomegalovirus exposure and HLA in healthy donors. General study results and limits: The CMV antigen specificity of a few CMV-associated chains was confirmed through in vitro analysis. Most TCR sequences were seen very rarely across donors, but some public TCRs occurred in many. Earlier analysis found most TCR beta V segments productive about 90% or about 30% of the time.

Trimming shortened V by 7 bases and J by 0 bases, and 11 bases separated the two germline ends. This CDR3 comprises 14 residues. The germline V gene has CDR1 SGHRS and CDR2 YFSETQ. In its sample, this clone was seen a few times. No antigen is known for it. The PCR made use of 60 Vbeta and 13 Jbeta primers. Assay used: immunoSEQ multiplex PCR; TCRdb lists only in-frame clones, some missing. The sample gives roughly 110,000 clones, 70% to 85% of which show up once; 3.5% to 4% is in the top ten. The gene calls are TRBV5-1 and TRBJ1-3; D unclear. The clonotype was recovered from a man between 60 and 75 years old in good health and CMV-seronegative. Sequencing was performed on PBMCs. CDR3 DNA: TGCGCCAGCGGAGAGTCGAGCTCTGGAAACACCATATATTTT. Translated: CASGESSSGNTIYF.